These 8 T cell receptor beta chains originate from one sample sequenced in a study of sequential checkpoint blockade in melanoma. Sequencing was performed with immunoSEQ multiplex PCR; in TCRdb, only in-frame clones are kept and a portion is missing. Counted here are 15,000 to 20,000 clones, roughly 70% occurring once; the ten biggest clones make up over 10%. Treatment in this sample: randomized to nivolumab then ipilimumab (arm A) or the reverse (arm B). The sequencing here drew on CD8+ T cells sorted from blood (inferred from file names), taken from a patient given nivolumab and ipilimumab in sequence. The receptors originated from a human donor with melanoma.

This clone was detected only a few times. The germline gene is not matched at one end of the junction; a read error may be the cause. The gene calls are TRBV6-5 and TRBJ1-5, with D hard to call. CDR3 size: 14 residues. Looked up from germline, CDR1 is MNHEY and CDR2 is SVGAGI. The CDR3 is CAISESLNSEPQHF. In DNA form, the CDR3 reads TGTGCCATCAGTGAGTCGCTCAACTCGGAGCCCCAGCATTTT.

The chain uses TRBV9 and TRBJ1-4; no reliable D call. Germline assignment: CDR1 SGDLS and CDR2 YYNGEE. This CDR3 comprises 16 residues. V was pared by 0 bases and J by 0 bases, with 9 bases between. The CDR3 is CASSVDGAATNEKLFF. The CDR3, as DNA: TGTGCCAGCAGCGTAGACGGAGCTGCAACTAATGAAAAACTGTTTTTT.

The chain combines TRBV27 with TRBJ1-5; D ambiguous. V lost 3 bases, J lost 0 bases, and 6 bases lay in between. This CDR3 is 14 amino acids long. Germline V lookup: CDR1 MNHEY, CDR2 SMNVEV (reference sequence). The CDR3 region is CASSFSVSNQPQHF. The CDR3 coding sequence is TGTGCCAGCAGTTTCTCAGTTAGCAATCAGCCCCAGCATTTT.

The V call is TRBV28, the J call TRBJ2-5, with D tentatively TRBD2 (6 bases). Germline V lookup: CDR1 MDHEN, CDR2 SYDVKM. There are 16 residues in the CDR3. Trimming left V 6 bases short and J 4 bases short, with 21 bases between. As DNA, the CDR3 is TGTGCCAGCAGCCCCTGGGCAGGAGGGCAGCTAGAGACCCAGTACTTC. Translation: CASSPWAGGQLETQYF.

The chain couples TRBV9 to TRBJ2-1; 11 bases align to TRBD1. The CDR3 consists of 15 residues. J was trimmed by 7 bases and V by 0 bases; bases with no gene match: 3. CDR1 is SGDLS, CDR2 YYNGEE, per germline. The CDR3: CASSVGGTGGNEQFF. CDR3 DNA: TGTGCCAGCAGCGTAGGAGGGACAGGGGGGAATGAGCAGTTCTTC.

This CDR3 reads CASSLSTGPNTEAFF. CDR3 nucleotides: TGTGCCAGCAGTTTATCAACAGGGCCGAACACTGAAGCTTTCTTT. The chain recombines TRBV27 with TRBJ1-1, with a tentative D call TRBD1 (6 bases). CDR3 length equals 15 residues. V was cut by 0 bases and J by 1 base, with 9 bases left in between. Per the germline V gene, CDR1 is MNHEY and CDR2 is SMNVEV (reference sequence).

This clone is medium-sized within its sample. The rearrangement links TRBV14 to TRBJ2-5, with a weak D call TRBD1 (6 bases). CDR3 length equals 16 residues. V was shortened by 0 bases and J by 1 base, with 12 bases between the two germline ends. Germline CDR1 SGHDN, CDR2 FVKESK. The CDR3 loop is CASSQDLGGVQETQYF. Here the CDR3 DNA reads TGTGCCAGCAGCCAAGATTTAGGGGGTGTCCAAGAGACCCAGTACTTC.

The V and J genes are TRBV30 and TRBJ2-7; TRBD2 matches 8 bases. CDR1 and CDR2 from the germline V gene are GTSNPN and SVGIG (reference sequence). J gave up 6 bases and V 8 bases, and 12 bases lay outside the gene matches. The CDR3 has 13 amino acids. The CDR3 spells CAHTGGGFGEQYF. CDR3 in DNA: TGTGCCCATACGGGAGGGGGATTTGGCGAGCAGTACTTC.